The text below deals with one T cell receptor beta chain. Its cognate antigen has yet to be identified. Base qualities were left out, and no much larger clone turns up one base away. This sample was taken from a study of CD8 T cells in Susac syndrome (dated by TCRdb to between 2018 and 2021). With regard to the full study: The study used repertoire sequencing to test whether antigen drove CD8+ T cell activation and differentiation in Susac syndrome. General study outcomes and caveats: The TCR sequencing and HLA analysis was acknowledged to have included a relatively small number of individuals.

RNA was extracted using the RNeasy kit, and roughly 0.5 to 1 ug of the RNA was reverse transcribed with random hexamers. The immunoSEQ multiplex PCR assay, which covers 54 Vbeta and 13 Jbeta segments, was used to amplify TCR beta CDR3 regions. PCR amplification bias was corrected by using a synthetic template baseline for primer optimization and computational correction. The study's processing was this. Only productive sequences were kept, with reads annotated to V, D and J genes according to IMGT and analyzed in immunoSEQ Analyzer. Clonality was computed as one minus Shannon entropy normalized by log2 of the number of productive unique sequences. For each patient and control, public and private clones were evaluated among the 100 most prevalent clones. Clones were defined as Susac-specific when absent from the healthy and MS cohorts, from some 1,100 published viral clones and from other ImmuneACCESS disease sequences. TCRdb reworked the public reads: Q25 trimming with fastp, MiXCR clone assembly, productive beta chains retained. Merged by CDR3 protein, the rows form single entries marked with the most common genes and DNA. TCRdb, rather than the study authors, made the V and J calls. This sample comprises about 120,000 distinct CDR3 sequences, around 90% of them detected only once. Together, the top ten hold around 0.15% of the sample.

High-throughput TCR beta sequencing profiled peripheral blood CD8+ and CD4+ T cells from healthy donors, Susac syndrome patients and multiple sclerosis patients. Healthy donors were age- and sex-matched controls. CD8+ TEMRA cells were enriched by FACS, while bulk CD8+ and CD4+ T cells were purified by magnetic negative isolation. Blood was drawn into EDTA tubes, processed within 24 hours, and PBMCs were isolated by density gradient centrifugation. PBMCs destined for TCR sequencing were cryopreserved in liquid nitrogen and later thawed in a 37 °C water bath. Purity of sorted or isolated CD4+, CD8+ and CD8+ TEMRA cells was at least 90%. The germline V gene supplies CDR1 SNHLY and CDR2 FYNNEI. V and J are truncated by 7 bases and 4 bases respectively, leaving an intervening sequence of 8 bases. The CDR3 starts with the cysteine, ends with the phenylalanine, and has 11 residues. The DNA shown is the 33-base CDR3, in frame from base 1.

The source of this sequence is a human donor in good health. The sequencing input was CD4+ T cells from PBMCs. The chain is made from TRBV2 and TRBJ2-7; the D gene cannot be named for sure. The CDR3 here reads CASNVEYEQYF. The nucleotides are TGTGCCAGCAATGTCGAGTACGAGCAGTACTTC.